This TCR beta chain was documented in a study of T cell responses to AZD1222 COVID-19 vaccine. Study results and caveats: Baseline testing showed seropositivity in only six or seven AZD1222 recipients. When two AZD1222 doses had been given, Spike-specific TCR breadth and depth rose. Donors were mostly white British, more females; clonal diversity possibly underestimated. Dominant at 160-218 and 743-854, vaccine-associated CD4 TCRs also spanned spike.

This CDR3 contains 12 residues. V shed 2 bases and J shed 7 bases, with 3 bases lying between them. Germline assignment: CDR1 SGHAT and CDR2 FQNNGV. Of note for this clone: Its specificity is unknown.

Repertoires were generated with immunoSEQ multiplex PCR, while TCRdb's copy carries only in-frame clones and drops some. The data contain under 150,000 clones, nearly 95% of them singletons. The specimen comprised peripheral blood, sampled 28 days after the second AZD1222 dose. This sequence joins TRBV11-2 and TRBJ1-6; D is unresolved. The receptor's source is an adult who received the AZD1222 COVID-19 vaccine. This CDR3 reads CASSLTNSPLHF. CDR3 DNA sequence: TGTGCCAGCAGCTTAACGAATTCACCCCTCCACTTT.